Shown below are 29 T cell receptor beta chains from a single sample sequenced in a study of shared clonotypes between healthy human individuals. The protocol was immunoSEQ multiplex PCR, while the TCRdb copy is restricted to in-frame clones and leaves out a portion. The sample lists around 2.3 million clones, approximately 95% seen once, with about 0.13% in the top ten. The sequenced sample was naive CD4+ T cells sorted from blood. Subset given: CD45RA+ positively selected. Receptors originate from a man younger than 35 in good health.

V and J are TRBV6-5 and TRBJ1-3; D unresolved. The germline V gene encodes CDR1 MNHEY and CDR2 SVGAGI. The CDR3 runs to 16 residues. Trimming took off 1 base at V and 3 bases at J, with 13 bases between the two ends. CDR3 bases: TGTGCCAGCAGTTACTTAGGATCCTCTTATGGAAACACCATATATTTT. This gives the protein CASSYLGSSYGNTIYF.

V gene TRBV19 combines with J gene TRBJ2-5; TRBD1 agrees at 7 bases. This CDR3 region has 13 residues. Germline values: CDR1 LNHDA, CDR2 SQIVND (reference sequence). Trimming cost V 10 bases and J 0 bases; bases outside gene matches: 5. DNA for the CDR3: TGTGCCACCCGGACAGGAAACCAAGAGACCCAGTACTTC. Encoded protein: CATRTGNQETQYF.

CDR3 nucleotides: TGTGCCAGCTCCCGGGGGCAGCCCGCCTCTGGAAACACCATATATTTT. It codes for CASSRGQPASGNTIYF. V and J are TRBV9 and TRBJ1-3, with TRBD1 as a possible D gene (6 bases). V was pared by 7 bases and J by 0 bases, with 17 bases between. Germline V gene sequence: CDR1 SGDLS, CDR2 YYNGEE. The CDR3 is 16 amino acids. The entire variable domain, with the rest obtained from reference TRBV9 and TRBJ1-3, is as follows: DSGVTQTPKHLITATGQRVTLRCSPRSGDLSVYWYQQSLDQGLQFLIQYYNGEERAKGNILERFSAQQFPDLHSELNLSSLELGDSALYFCASSRGQPASGNTIYFGEGSWLTVV.

To note about this clone: At the DNA level, this CDR3 is encoded by other sequences in the same sample as well. The chain recombines TRBV7-2 with TRBJ1-2; no reliable D call. The V gene's germline CDR1 is SGHTA and CDR2 FQGNSA. This CDR3 has 13 amino acids. V dropped 3 bases and J dropped 4 bases, with 9 bases sitting between them. The CDR3 here is CASSLAGIYGYTF. In DNA form, the CDR3 reads TGTGCCAGCAGCTTGGCCGGGATCTATGGCTACACCTTC.

This chain links TRBV5-1 with TRBJ1-3; 9 nucleotides agree with TRBD1. With 4 bases clipped from V and 4 bases from J, the junction kept 6 bases outside the gene matches. This CDR3 is built from 15 residues. Germline CDR1 is SGHRS and CDR2 is YFSETQ. The CDR3 region has the DNA TGCGCCAGCAGCGGCGGGACAGGGCCCGGAAACACCATATATTTT. Translation: CASSGGTGPGNTIYF.

The rearrangement links TRBV19 to TRBJ1-1; D is ambiguous. CDR3 length equals 14 residues. CDR1 and CDR2 (germline): LNHDA, SQIVND (reference sequence). V lost 6 bases and J lost 3, with 14 bases in between. The CDR3: CASRISHGDTEAFF. CDR3 coding DNA: TGTGCCAGTAGGATCAGCCATGGGGACACTGAAGCTTTCTTT.

The CDR3 sequence is CASSVASSGRATGELFF. The CDR3, as DNA: TGTGCCAGCAGCGTTGCGTCTAGCGGGAGGGCCACCGGGGAGCTGTTTTTT. The V and J genes are TRBV9 and TRBJ2-2; the match to TRBD2 covers 12 bases. V shed 2 bases and J 4 bases; nucleotides not matched to a gene: 6. The length of the CDR3 is 17 residues. Germline V gene lookup returns CDR1 SGDLS and CDR2 YYNGEE.

The chain links TRBV15 to TRBJ2-1; no definite D call. Looked up from germline, CDR1 is LNHNV and CDR2 is YYDKDF (reference sequence). The CDR3 covers 12 residues. The germline V and J ends were trimmed by 4 bases and 5 bases, with 6 bases remaining between them. In DNA, the CDR3 is TGTGCCACCAGCATAGAAAACAATGAGCAGTTCTTC. Translated: CATSIENNEQFF.

J is TRBJ2-7 and V is TRBV2, with a weak D call TRBD1 (5 bases). With 5 bases removed from V and 3 bases from J, the gap between germline ends came to 11 bases. CDR1 is SNHLY, CDR2 FYNNEI, per germline. This CDR3 spans 13 amino acids. CDR3 sequence reads: CASSQTEGYEQYF. The CDR3 nucleotides read TGTGCCAGCAGTCAGACAGAAGGCTACGAGCAGTACTTC. Variable domain in full (rest from reference TRBV2 and TRBJ2-7): EPEVTQTPSHQVTQMGQEVILRCVPISNHLYFYWYRQILGQKVEFLVSFYNNEISEKSEIFDDQFSVERPDGSNFTLKIRSTKLEDSAMYFCASSQTEGYEQYFGPGTRLTVT.

V and J are TRBV4-3 and TRBJ2-2; D is perhaps TRBD1 or TRBD2 (6 bases each). CDR1 LGHNA and CDR2 YSLEER come from the germline V gene. The V end lost 0 bases, the J end lost 3 bases, and 17 bases lay between the germline ends. This CDR3 has 18 amino acids. CDR3 in amino acids: CASSQDRGLTGDTGELFF. The CDR3 DNA sequence: TGCGCCAGCAGCCAAGACCGGGGGCTCACCGGCGACACCGGGGAGCTGTTTTTT.

CDR3 coding DNA: TGTGCCAGCAGAGAGCCGACTAGCACCTACGAGCAGTACTTC. The encoded protein is CASREPTSTYEQYF. The V call is TRBV28, the J call TRBJ2-7, with 7 bases fitting TRBD2. This CDR3 contains 14 residues. CDR1 MDHEN and CDR2 SYDVKM come from the germline V gene. The J segment lost 2 bases and the V segment lost 6 bases, leaving 7 bases of the junction unmatched.

The chain is built from TRBV5-1 and TRBJ2-3, with TRBD1 matching 8 bases. Looked up from germline, CDR1 is SGHRS and CDR2 is YFSETQ. Germline trimming cut 3 bases from V and 11 bases from J; bases unmatched to any gene: 5. The CDR3 loop spans 12 amino acids. Here the CDR3 reads CASSSGGAEQYF. The DNA of the CDR3 is TGCGCCAGCAGCTCAGGGGGCGCGGAGCAGTATTTT.

The chain combines TRBV7-9 with TRBJ1-1, with TRBD1 identical over 7 bases. CDR1 is SEHNR and CDR2 is FQNEAQ in the germline V gene (reference sequence). The ends lost 10 bases at V and 2 bases at J; junction bases unmatched: 13. This CDR3 comprises 15 residues. In nucleotides, the CDR3 is TGTGCCATCGCGAGACAGGGAGGATACAACACTGAAGCTTTCTTT. It is translated as CAIARQGGYNTEAFF.

Concerning this clone itself: This sample includes further DNA sequences coding for the same CDR3. The CDR3 reads CASSSYGYTF. The CDR3 DNA sequence: TGTGCCAGCAGCTCATATGGCTACACCTTC. The V call is TRBV6-6, the J call TRBJ1-2, with D hard to call. This CDR3 spans 10 amino acids. The germline gives CDR1 MNHNY, CDR2 SVGAGI (reference sequence). Deletions cut 6 bases from V and 5 bases from J, with 4 bases between.

This clone was found a few times. The V gene is TRBV7-9, the J gene TRBJ1-2, with 9 positions matching TRBD1. CDR1 is SEHNR and CDR2 is FQNEAQ in the germline V gene (reference sequence). CDR3 length: 15 amino acids. V gave up 3 bases and J gave up 8 bases; unmatched junction bases: 10. The CDR3 coding sequence is TGTGCCAGCAGCTTTAAGGACAGGGGAAGTGAAGGCTACACCTTC. Translated, it gives CASSFKDRGSEGYTF.

This chain uses TRBV7-9 with TRBJ2-3; the match to TRBD2 covers 15 bases. V lost 1 base, J lost 5 bases, and 1 base stayed unmatched. Per the germline V gene, CDR1 is SEHNR and CDR2 is FQNEAQ (reference sequence). This CDR3 is built from 16 residues. CDR3 coding DNA: TGTGCCAGCAGCTTAGGGACTAGCGGGAGGGGAGATACGCAGTATTTT. It yields the protein CASSLGTSGRGDTQYF.

As DNA, the CDR3 is TGCGCCAGCAGTCCTGGACTAGCGGGAAACTACTACGAGCAGTACTTC. It translates to CASSPGLAGNYYEQYF. The V and J genes are TRBV10-1 and TRBJ2-7, with TRBD2 matching 12 bases. The CDR3 covers 16 residues. CDR1 and CDR2 from the germline V gene are WNHNN and SYGVQD (reference sequence). The ends lost 5 bases at V and 3 bases at J; junction bases unmatched: 8.

This rearrangement joins TRBV4-2 to TRBJ1-1, with unresolved D. CDR1 LGHNA and CDR2 YNFKEQ come from the germline V gene. V was trimmed by 2 bases and J by 2 bases, leaving 9 bases between them. CDR3 size: 14 residues. Here the CDR3 reads CASSQPRVNTEAFF. The CDR3 DNA reads TGTGCCAGCAGCCAACCCCGGGTTAACACTGAAGCTTTCTTT.

The chain is built from TRBV7-9 and TRBJ2-5; 11 bases fit TRBD2. CDR3 length: 16 amino acids. Germline values: CDR1 SEHNR, CDR2 FQNEAQ (reference sequence). The trim removed 0 bases at V and 5 bases at J, leaving 5 bases unmatched. The CDR3 sequence: CASSLALSGRAETQYF. Written as DNA, the CDR3 is TGTGCCAGCAGCTTAGCGCTTAGCGGGAGGGCCGAGACCCAGTACTTC.

The J gene is TRBJ2-5, the V gene TRBV5-1; possible D gene TRBD1, 6 bases. The CDR3 has 14 amino acids. The V and J ends lost 9 bases and 2 bases respectively, with 17 bases between them. Germline assignment: CDR1 SGHRS and CDR2 YFSETQ. Here the CDR3 reads CATKGDNLQETQYF. The CDR3 coding sequence is TGCGCCACGAAAGGGGACAATCTACAAGAGACCCAGTACTTC.

Notes on this clone: Other DNA variants within this sample encode the same CDR3. CDR3 nucleotide sequence: TGTGCCAGCAGCGTAGACAGGGCTGGGGCCAACGTCCTGACTTTC. This translates into CASSVDRAGANVLTF. The V and J genes are TRBV2 and TRBJ2-6, with 7 bases lining up with TRBD1. This CDR3 has 15 amino acids. Germline lookup yields CDR1 SNHLY and CDR2 FYNNEI. V dropped 6 bases and J dropped 2; count of bases not matched to a gene: 4.

As to this clone: This sample also contains other DNA sequences that code for the same CDR3. This chain joins TRBV2 and TRBJ2-1; no clear D gene. There are 11 residues in the CDR3. The V and J ends lost 4 bases and 6 bases respectively, with 4 bases between them. Germline loops: CDR1 SNHLY, CDR2 FYNNEI. The CDR3 protein is CASSGTNEQFF. For the CDR3, the DNA is TGTGCCAGCAGTGGGACCAATGAGCAGTTCTTC.

The chain couples TRBV30 to TRBJ2-6; 7 bases map to TRBD1. This CDR3 contains 18 residues. Germline V CDR1 and CDR2: GTSNPN, SVGIG (reference sequence). V gave up 4 bases and J gave up 0 bases; unmatched junction bases: 12. CDR3 sequence reads: CAWIPRDSYFSGANVLTF. The DNA of the CDR3 is TGTGCCTGGATCCCCCGGGACAGCTATTTCTCTGGGGCCAACGTCCTGACTTTC.

Remarks on this clone: Within the sample, other DNA sequences also encode this same CDR3. J is TRBJ1-5 and V is TRBV19, with D unresolved. The CDR3 length is 12 residues. Germline-derived CDR1 and CDR2 are LNHDA and SQIVND (reference sequence). V lost 7 bases to trimming and J lost 0 bases, with 4 bases between them. Here the CDR3 reads CASTDSNQPQHF. The CDR3, as DNA: TGTGCCAGTACCGATAGCAATCAGCCCCAGCATTTT.

The chain joins TRBV6-5 to TRBJ1-5; D not certain. The CDR3 covers 13 residues. The germline CDR1 and CDR2 sequences are MNHEY and SVGAGI. V was cut by 6 bases and J by 3 bases, with 9 bases left in between. DNA for the CDR3: TGTGCCAGCAGCAGAGGCCACAATCAGCCCCAGCATTTT. Translating it yields CASSRGHNQPQHF.

Regarding this clone: Different DNA sequences within this sample yield the same CDR3. The chain uses TRBV5-1 and TRBJ2-7; D perhaps matches TRBD2 (6 bases). Germline CDR1 is SGHRS and CDR2 is YFSETQ. V was cut by 0 bases and J by 3 bases, with 10 bases left in between. The CDR3 is 14 residues long. For the CDR3, the DNA is TGCGCCAGCAGCTTGGAAGGGACTGGCTACGAGCAGTACTTC. Translated, it gives CASSLEGTGYEQYF.

Remarks on this clone: The sample contains more than one DNA sequence encoding this CDR3. The genes are TRBV20-1 and TRBJ1-1; TRBD1 might be the D (5 bases). V shed 3 bases and J shed 7 bases, with 9 bases lying between them. The CDR3 is 11 residues long. Germline CDR1 DFQATT, CDR2 SNEGSKA (reference sequence). CDR3 loop: CSASRQGEAFF. In nucleotides, the CDR3 is TGCAGTGCTAGTCGGCAGGGTGAAGCTTTCTTT.

The V gene is TRBV4-2, the J gene TRBJ1-4; no firm D call. CDR3 length: 12 residues. The V end lost 3 bases, the J end lost 4 bases, and 3 bases lay between the germline ends. Germline V gives CDR1 LGHNA, CDR2 YNFKEQ. The CDR3: CASSQLNEKLFF. The CDR3 DNA reads TGTGCCAGCAGCCAGCTTAATGAAAAACTGTTTTTT.

The chain uses TRBV5-1 and TRBJ2-1; 10 bases are shared with TRBD2. The CDR3 is made up of 19 amino acids. Looked up from germline, CDR1 is SGHRS and CDR2 is YFSETQ. The V and J ends lost 1 base and 0 bases, in that order; junction bases with no gene match: 10. The CDR3 coding sequence is TGCGCCAGCAGCTTGAGGAGCGGGAGGGCCCCCCTCTCCTACAATGAGCAGTTCTTC. It codes for CASSLRSGRAPLSYNEQFF. Supplemented by reference TRBV5-1 and TRBJ2-1, the full variable domain reads KAGVTQTPRYLIKTRGQQVTLSCSPISGHRSVSWYQQTPGQGLQFLFEYFSETQRNKGNFPGRFSGRQFSNSRSEMNVSTLELGDSALYLCASSLRSGRAPLSYNEQFFGPGTRLTVL.